These T cell receptor beta chains were read from a single sample in a study of T cell changes during pregnancy in multiple sclerosis. Libraries were prepared by immunoSEQ multiplex PCR; TCRdb keeps only in-frame clonotypes and omits some of them. The table records over 80,000 clones, around nine tenths of them present only once. The starting material was peripheral blood, obtained in the second trimester of pregnancy. Receptors originate from a female donor in good health, enrolled as a control in a pregnancy study. The CDR3 runs from the conserved cysteine through the conserved F or W. D genes are given only for firm matches. Size tells how often a clone was seen (once, few, many) or the class of an expanded clone, and some rows leave it out.

abundance,d_gene,v_gene,j_gene,len,CDR3nt,CDR3aa
NA,TRBD1,TRBV6-5,TRBJ1-5,16,TGTGCCAGCAGTTACTCCGGACAGGGAAGCAATCAGCCCCAGCATTTT,CASSYSGQGSNQPQHF
NA,TRBD1,TRBV5-1,TRBJ2-7,13,TGCGCCAGCAGCTCGGACAGGTCCTACGAGCAGTACTTC,CASSSDRSYEQYF
NA,NA,TRBV6-5,TRBJ2-1,12,TGTGCCAGCAGTTATTCGGGGTATGAGCAGTTCTTC,CASSYSGYEQFF
NA,TRBD1,TRBV4-1,TRBJ2-3,17,TGCGCCAGCAGCCAAGAGCGTTTGGGACAGGGTGGGGATACGCAGTATTTT,CASSQERLGQGGDTQYF
many,TRBD2,TRBV6-4,TRBJ2-3,15,TGTGCCAGCAGTGACGGTGGGGGGGGAAGTGAGACGCAGTATTTT,CASSDGGGGSETQYF
NA,NA,TRBV14,TRBJ2-7,15,TGTGCCAGCAGCCCACGCCAGGGCGTTGTGTACGAGCAGTACTTC,CASSPRQGVVYEQYF
NA,NA,TRBV30,TRBJ1-1,17,TGTGCCTGGAGTTTCCCTCCTGACCAGGGGTTTTTGACTGAAGCTTTCTTT,CAWSFPPDQGFLTEAFF
NA,NA,TRBV5-4,TRBJ2-3,14,TGTGCCAGCAGCTTGTTACTCGCTACAGATACGCAGTATTTT,CASSLLLATDTQYF
NA,NA,TRBV6-5,TRBJ2-7,13,TGTGCCAGCAGTTACTCGATAGCATACGAGCAGTACTTC,CASSYSIAYEQYF
NA,TRBD1,TRBV6-1,TRBJ1-1,13,TGTGCCAGCAGTGAACAGGGGGACACTGAAGCTTTCTTT,CASSEQGDTEAFF